Listed below are T cell receptor beta chains from one sample, sequenced in a study of T-cell reconstitution after alpha-beta-depleted transplantation in children. TCRdb passed the PCR reads through MiXCR, listing each CDR3 protein once. Here the sample spans some 840,000 distinct CDR3 sequences, about 15% being singletons. The sample was PBMCs, mostly from graft donor cells, taken 360 days after TCRalphabeta/CD19-depleted stem cell transplant. These receptor sequences come from a male patient aged 10-17 years who had a stem cell transplant for acute lymphoblastic leukemia, so the T cells may come from the graft donor. The CDR3 runs from the conserved cysteine through the conserved F or W. Fields, in order: D gene, clone size, J gene, V gene, CDR3 DNA, CDR3 protein. A D gene is named only where the DNA matches it firmly. For some rows the clone size is stated as once, few or many, or as a class when expanded; others skip it.

. many TRBJ2-7 TRBV6-5 TGTGCCAGCAGTTTCAACCACCCCGGACCTTACTTC CASSFNHPGPYF
. . TRBJ2-7 TRBV6-5 TGTGCCAGCAGTTACTCGATTCCTATTCGGCGGCAGGCCTACGAGCAGTACTTC CASSYSIPIRRQAYEQYF
. few TRBJ2-1 TRBV20-1 TGCAGTGCTCGCACACGGGCGGGGATCTACAATGAGCAGTTCTTC CSARTRAGIYNEQFF
TRBD1 once TRBJ1-1 TRBV5-1 TGCGCCAGCAGCTGGACCTCGACAGGGTCGAACACTGAAGCTTTCTTT CASSWTSTGSNTEAFF
TRBD1 many TRBJ2-5 TRBV5-1 TGCGCCAGCAGCTTGTGGGGGACAGGGGGTGAAGAGACCCAGTACTTC CASSLWGTGGEETQYF
TRBD2 . TRBJ2-1 TRBV12-3/TRBV12-4 TGTGCCAGCAGTTTAGGGGGTGATAGCGGGAAGGGTGGGCAGTTCTTC CASSLGGDSGKGGQFF
TRBD1 few TRBJ2-2 TRBV4-1 TGCGCCAGCAGCCAAGATCCCTGGGGGACAGGGGTTACCGGGGAGCTGTTTTTT CASSQDPWGTGVTGELFF
. many TRBJ2-4 TRBV7-3 TGTGCCAGCAGCTTAGGGCTTGGAGCCAAAAACATTCAGTACTTC CASSLGLGAKNIQYF
. . TRBJ1-6 TRBV12-3/TRBV12-4 TGTGCCAGCAACTCCCTCAGCGGGGGTCCCCTCCACTTT CASNSLSGGPLHF
TRBD2 few TRBJ2-1 TRBV11-2 TGTGCCAGCAGCCCCATAGCGGGAGGATTCTACAATGAGCAGTTCTTC CASSPIAGGFYNEQFF
. . TRBJ1-1 TRBV7-8 TGTGCCAGCAGCTTAGCGAGGACCACTGAAGCTTTCTTT CASSLARTTEAFF
TRBD1 few TRBJ1-4 TRBV6-5 TGTGCCAGCAGTTACTCGACAGGGCCGAATGAAAAACTGTTTTTT CASSYSTGPNEKLFF
. . TRBJ1-1 TRBV18 TGTGCCAGCTCACCACTCAGGAACGGAGAGACTGAAGCTTTCTTT CASSPLRNGETEAFF
. few TRBJ2-4 TRBV11-2 TGTGCCAGCAGACACCTAGCCAAAAACATTCAGTACTTC CASRHLAKNIQYF
. . TRBJ1-1 TRBV9 TGTGCCAGCAGCATGGGGGGGGGCACTGAAGCTTTCTTT CASSMGGGTEAFF
TRBD2 few TRBJ2-5 TRBV7-9 TGTGCCAGCAGCTTTTCCGGGACTAGCGGCCAAGAGACCCAGTACTTC CASSFSGTSGQETQYF
. . TRBJ2-4 TRBV11-3 TGTGCCAGCAGCTTAGATGGCCTAGTGAATAGCATTCAGTACTTC CASSLDGLVNSIQYF
. . TRBJ2-7 TRBV2 TGTGCCAGCTCCTATAGGAAGGGAACCTACGAGCAGTACTTC CASSYRKGTYEQYF
. few TRBJ2-1 TRBV18 TGTGCCAGCTCACCTAGGGCGGGATCGTCCTACAATGAGCAGTTCTTC CASSPRAGSSYNEQFF
TRBD1 . TRBJ2-7 TRBV14 TGTGCCAGCAGGGAGACAGGGGCGTACGAGCAGTACTTC CASRETGAYEQYF
. . TRBJ2-2 TRBV20-1 TGCAGTGCCATCGCAGGGGTGGGCACCGGGGAGCTGTTTTTT CSAIAGVGTGELFF
. few TRBJ1-3 TRBV5-1 TGCGCCAGCAGCTTGTGGGGGGGACTAGGAAACACCATATATTTT CASSLWGGLGNTIYF
TRBD2 . TRBJ2-3 TRBV6-1 TGTGCCAGCGGTGTAGCGGGAGTTAAAGATACGCAGTATTTT CASGVAGVKDTQYF
. . TRBJ2-7 TRBV3-1 TGTGCCAGCACCATGATGGGTGGGAGCTCCTACGAGCAGTACTTC CASTMMGGSSYEQYF
TRBD1 . TRBJ1-5 TRBV7-3 TGTGCCAGCAGCTTGACAGGGGGCAAGGGTCAGCCCCAGCATTTT CASSLTGGKGQPQHF
. . TRBJ2-7 TRBV19 TGTGCCACTCAACCCGACGGTTCCTACGAGCAGTACTTC CATQPDGSYEQYF
. once TRBJ1-5 TRBV4-1 TGCGCCAGCAGCCAAGATTATGGGTTTTGGGGGAATCAGCCCCAGCATTTT CASSQDYGFWGNQPQHF
TRBD2 . TRBJ2-3 TRBV4-1 TGCGCCAGCAGCCAAGTGGGAGCGGGAGCAGATACGCAGTATTTT CASSQVGAGADTQYF
. . TRBJ2-1 TRBV29-1 TGCAGCGTTGAAGTCTCCTACAATGAGCAGTTCTTC CSVEVSYNEQFF
TRBD1 few TRBJ2-7 TRBV19 TGTGCCAGTAAATCACAGGGGTCCTACGAGCAGTACTTC CASKSQGSYEQYF
TRBD2 few TRBJ2-1 TRBV5-1 TGCGCCAGCCGCAATGACCTTGTAGCGGGAGGTTCCTACAATGAGCAGTTCTTC CASRNDLVAGGSYNEQFF
. few TRBJ1-3 TRBV29-1 TGCAGCGTTGAAGGGGAACCCGGAAACACCATATATTTT CSVEGEPGNTIYF
. few TRBJ2-1 TRBV6-5 TGTGCCAGCAGTTACTCTGGGGGTGGGCGGGTACTTAGAAATGAGCAGTTCTTC CASSYSGGGRVLRNEQFF
TRBD1 few TRBJ1-6 TRBV27 TGTGCCAGCAGATTACGGACAGGGGGTTCACCCCTCCACTTT CASRLRTGGSPLHF
. few TRBJ2-7 TRBV5-1 TGCGCCAGCAGCCCAGGAGGGGGGTACTCCTACGAGCAGTACTTC CASSPGGGYSYEQYF
. . TRBJ1-2 TRBV5-1 TGCGCCAGCAGCTTGGGCCCAGGGGCGGGCTACACCTTC CASSLGPGAGYTF
TRBD1 few TRBJ1-3 TRBV29-1 TGCAGCGTTGAACACAGGGGTTACGGAAACACCATATATTTT CSVEHRGYGNTIYF
. many TRBJ1-2 TRBV21-1 TGTGCCAGCAGCACCCGAGGGAGGGAGAACTATGGCTACACCTTC CASSTRGRENYGYTF
. . TRBJ2-7 TRBV10-3 TGTGCCATCAGGAACCCACAGCATGAAATGGGAGAGCAGTACTTC CAIRNPQHEMGEQYF
TRBD2 few TRBJ2-3 TRBV30 TGTGCCGGGACTAGCGGGAGAATAGATACGCAGTATTTT CAGTSGRIDTQYF
. . TRBJ2-7 TRBV5-1 TGCGCCAGCAGCTTGGAGGTAGCGACCTCCTACGAGCAGTACTTC CASSLEVATSYEQYF
TRBD2 few TRBJ2-1 TRBV6-5 TGTGCCAGCAGTCCCGGGACTAGGAAGTTCTTC CASSPGTRKFF
. few TRBJ1-6 TRBV7-2 TGTGCCAGCAGCTTAGTCAGGCCCAATTCACCCCTCCACTTT CASSLVRPNSPLHF
. few TRBJ2-2 TRBV21-1 TGTGCCAGCAGCAAAGCAGGGCATAACACCGGGGAGCTGTTTTTT CASSKAGHNTGELFF
. . TRBJ2-1 TRBV19 TGTGCCAGTAGTATTAGAATGGGCAATGAGCAGTTCTTC CASSIRMGNEQFF
. few TRBJ2-7 TRBV4-2 TGTGCCAGCAGTTTCGGAAATCTAGAGACCTACGAGCAGTACTTC CASSFGNLETYEQYF
TRBD2 few TRBJ2-7 TRBV10-2 TGCGCCAGTAGGACTAGGGTTACCTACGAGCAGTACTTC CASRTRVTYEQYF